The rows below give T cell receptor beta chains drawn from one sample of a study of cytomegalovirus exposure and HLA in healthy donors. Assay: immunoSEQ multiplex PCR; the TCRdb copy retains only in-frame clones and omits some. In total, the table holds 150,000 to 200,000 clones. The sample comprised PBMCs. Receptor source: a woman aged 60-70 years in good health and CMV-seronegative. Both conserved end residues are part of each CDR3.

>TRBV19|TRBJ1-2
CASSVGLDSTFSNYGYTF
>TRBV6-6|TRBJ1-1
CASSYRTGLNTEAFF
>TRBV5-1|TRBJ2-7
CASSRGSHEQYF
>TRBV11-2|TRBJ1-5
CASSLQTESNQPQHF
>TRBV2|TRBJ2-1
CASSEGDYNEQFF
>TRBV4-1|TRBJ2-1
CASSQDGANNEQFF
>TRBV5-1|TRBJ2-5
CASSGGQGAETQYF
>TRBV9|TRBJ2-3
CASSPVGGGPPDTQYF
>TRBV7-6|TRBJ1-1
CASSLGGLGYAEAFF
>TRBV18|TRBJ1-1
CASSPILPGARAEAFF
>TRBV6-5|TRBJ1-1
CASSGDRGGIAFF
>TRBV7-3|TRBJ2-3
CASSTSPASETDTQYF
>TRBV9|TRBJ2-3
CASSFDSSGGDNTDTQYF
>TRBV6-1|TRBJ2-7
CASSSGHHYEQYF
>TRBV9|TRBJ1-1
CASSVRDRTNTEAFF
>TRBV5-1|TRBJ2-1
CASSGGVEQFF
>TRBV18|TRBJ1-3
CASSPAGKMGNTIYF
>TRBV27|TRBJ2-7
CASSSTSGNEQYF
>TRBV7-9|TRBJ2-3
CASSLARIGTDTQYF
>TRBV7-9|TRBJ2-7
CASSPSGLAGIHEQYF
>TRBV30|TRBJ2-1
CAWSVGLADNEQFF
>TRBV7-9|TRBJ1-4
CASCRRTENEKLFF
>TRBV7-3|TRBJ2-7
CASSLEGEYEQYF